The T cell receptor (beta chain) described here comes from a study of cytomegalovirus exposure and HLA in healthy donors. This clone was detected only once. Its target is unknown. CDR1 and CDR2 from the germline V gene are MNHNS and SASEGT. This CDR3 is built from 14 residues. Trimming left V 1 base short and J 6 bases short, with 10 bases between. PCR used 60 Vbeta primers and 13 Jbeta primers. Data came from immunoSEQ multiplex PCR; TCRdb stores just in-frame clones and leaves some out. The sample carries 95,000 to 100,000 clones, 60% to 75% recorded once. Study-wide results and limits: Likely technical artifact: a cluster of highly shared sequence variants.

Sequencing input: PBMCs. The source of this sequence is a man between 50 and 59 years old in good health and CMV-seronegative. The V and J genes are TRBV6-1 and TRBJ1-5; maybe TRBD1 (5 bases). This CDR3 reads CASSEEGRGQPQHF. The CDR3 DNA sequence: TGTGCCAGCAGTGAAGAAGGAAGGGGTCAGCCCCAGCATTTT.